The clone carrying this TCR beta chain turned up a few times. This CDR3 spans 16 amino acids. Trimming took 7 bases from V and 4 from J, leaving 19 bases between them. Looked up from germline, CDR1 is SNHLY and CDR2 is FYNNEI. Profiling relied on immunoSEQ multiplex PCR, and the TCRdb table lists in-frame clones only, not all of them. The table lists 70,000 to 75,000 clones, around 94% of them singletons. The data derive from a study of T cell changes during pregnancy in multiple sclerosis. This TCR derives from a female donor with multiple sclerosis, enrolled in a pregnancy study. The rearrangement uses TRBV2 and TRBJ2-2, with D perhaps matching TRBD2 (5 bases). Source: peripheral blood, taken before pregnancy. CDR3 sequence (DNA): TGTGCCAGCATGGGGTTCCCTACGCGGGCCACCGGGGAGCTGTTTTTT. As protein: CASMGFPTRATGELFF.